Listed below are T cell receptor beta chains from one sample, sequenced in a study of cytomegalovirus exposure and HLA in healthy donors. Clones were read by immunoSEQ multiplex PCR, and TCRdb kept only the in-frame ones, dropping some. The profile shows about 160,000 clones, roughly four fifths of them singletons. The sample taken for sequencing was PBMCs. Every receptor here comes from a woman in her forties in good health and CMV-seronegative. CDR3s include the opening cysteine and the closing phenylalanine or tryptophan. The D gene is left open where the match is weak. Rows may omit the clone size; those that give it use once, few, many or a size class.

>TRBJ2-2|TRBD2|TRBV4-2|.
CASSSGLAANTGELFF
TGTGCCAGCAGTTCAGGACTAGCGGCTAACACCGGGGAGCTGTTTTTT
>TRBJ1-1|.|TRBV28|.
CASSLQGLSTEAFF
TGTGCCAGCAGTCTACAGGGATTGAGCACTGAAGCTTTCTTT
>TRBJ2-7|.|TRBV7-8|.
CASSLATGLSYEQYF
TGTGCCAGCAGCTTAGCGACCGGACTCTCCTACGAGCAGTACTTC
>TRBJ2-1|TRBD1|TRBV13|.
CASSSMRGGQGNNEQFF
TGTGCCAGCAGCTCGATGAGAGGGGGACAGGGAAACAATGAGCAGTTCTTC
>TRBJ2-4|.|TRBV5-4|.
CASSLASLGAKNIQYF
TGTGCCAGCAGCTTGGCGAGCCTCGGTGCCAAAAACATTCAGTACTTC
>TRBJ2-1|.|TRBV2|.
CASMTTSGGGEQFF
TGTGCCAGCATGACGACTTCGGGCGGAGGGGAGCAGTTCTTC
>TRBJ1-3|.|TRBV28|.
CASTVSGNTIYF
TGTGCCAGCACCGTCTCTGGAAACACCATATATTTT
>TRBJ2-5|TRBD2|TRBV29-1|.
CSPQLAGDSKETQYF
TGCAGCCCCCAGCTAGCGGGAGACTCAAAAGAGACCCAGTACTTC
>TRBJ2-1|.|TRBV10-1|few
CASSEIGGTDHNEQFF
TGCGCCAGCAGTGAGATAGGAGGTACAGATCACAATGAGCAGTTCTTC
>TRBJ2-3|.|TRBV5-1|.
CASSLGGAGTDTQYF
TGCGCCAGCAGCTTGGGGGGAGCAGGCACAGATACGCAGTATTTT
>TRBJ2-7|.|TRBV7-6|.
CASSSSGIYEQYF
TGTGCCAGCAGCTCGTCAGGGATCTACGAGCAGTACTTC
>TRBJ2-2|TRBD2|TRBV27|.
CASSLLVAGGTGELFF
TGTGCCAGCAGTTTATTGGTAGCGGGAGGCACCGGGGAGCTGTTTTTT
>TRBJ2-1|.|TRBV6-5|once
CATTFRGNNEQFF
TGTGCCACTACCTTCAGGGGAAACAATGAGCAGTTCTTC
>TRBJ2-5|.|TRBV2|.
CASAGTLETQYF
TGTGCCAGTGCGGGGACTCTAGAGACCCAGTACTTC
>TRBJ2-7|.|TRBV28|.
CASSSTLNRDYEQYF
TGTGCCAGCAGTTCAACCCTCAACAGGGACTACGAGCAGTACTTC
>TRBJ1-1|.|TRBV11-3|.
CASQSDTEAFF
TGTGCCAGCCAGTCCGACACTGAAGCTTTCTTT
>TRBJ1-4|TRBD1|TRBV7-9|.
CASSPPGQETEKLFF
TGTGCCAGCAGCCCGCCGGGACAGGAGACGGAAAAACTGTTTTTT
>TRBJ2-3|TRBD2|TRBV7-3|.
CASSPLAGGDTQYF
TGTGCCAGCAGCCCCCTAGCGGGAGGCGATACGCAGTATTTT
>TRBJ2-1|TRBD2|TRBV27|once
CASSLIAGGPDEQFF
TGTGCCAGCAGTTTAATAGCGGGAGGGCCGGATGAGCAGTTCTTC
>TRBJ1-3|.|TRBV7-2|.
CASGGVEGNTIYF
TGTGCCAGCGGGGGGGTAGAAGGAAACACCATATATTTT
>TRBJ1-5|.|TRBV27|.
CASSLGGWDSNQPQHF
TGTGCCAGCAGTTTGGGGGGATGGGATAGCAATCAGCCCCAGCATTTT
>TRBJ2-5|TRBD1|TRBV7-8|.
CASSPTGQGIETQYF
TGTGCCAGCAGCCCCACTGGACAGGGGATAGAGACCCAGTACTTC
>TRBJ1-1|TRBD1|TRBV10-3|few
CAIRRGQMNTEAFF
TGTGCCATCAGGAGGGGACAGATGAACACTGAAGCTTTCTTT
>TRBJ1-2|.|TRBV18|.
CASSPGYGGVNTF
TGTGCCAGCTCACCAGGATACGGAGGGGTTAACACCTTC
>TRBJ2-7|.|TRBV11-3|.
CASSLDGYEQYF
TGTGCCAGCAGCTTAGACGGGTACGAGCAGTACTTC
>TRBJ2-1|.|TRBV2|.
CATLVSGPFGSSYNEQFF
TGTGCCACCCTGGTGAGCGGGCCATTCGGGAGCTCCTACAATGAGCAGTTCTTC
>TRBJ2-7|TRBD2|TRBV18|.
CASSPSIPGLAGLDEQYF
TGTGCCAGCTCACCTAGCATTCCGGGACTAGCGGGACTCGACGAGCAGTACTTC
>TRBJ2-7|TRBD1|TRBV2|.
CASSERDRVFLF
TGTGCCAGCAGTGAACGGGACAGGGTATTCCTCTTC
>TRBJ2-7|TRBD2|TRBV9|.
CASSPGGGYEQYF
TGTGCCAGCAGCCCCGGCGGGGGGTACGAGCAGTACTTC
>TRBJ2-2|TRBD2|TRBV5-1|.
CASSFVLAVSGELFF
TGCGCCAGCAGCTTTGTGCTAGCGGTTAGCGGGGAGCTGTTTTTT
>TRBJ2-1|TRBD2|TRBV18|.
CASSPRVAGELLNEQFF
TGTGCCAGCTCACCGAGGGTAGCGGGAGAATTACTGAATGAGCAGTTCTTC
>TRBJ1-2|.|TRBV19|.
CAILRTEGPLYGYTF
TGTGCCATACTACGGACAGAAGGACCCCTCTATGGCTACACCTTC
>TRBJ2-3|.|TRBV6-6|.
CASSYSNLAGDTQYF
TGTGCCAGCAGTTACTCGAATCTAGCTGGAGATACGCAGTATTTT
>TRBJ1-1|TRBD1|TRBV7-9|.
CASSDRGMAEAFF
TGTGCCAGCAGCGACAGGGGGATGGCTGAAGCTTTCTTT
>TRBJ1-4|.|TRBV27|.
CASSSLTGSEKLFF
TGTGCCAGCAGTTCCCTTACAGGGAGCGAAAAACTGTTTTTT
>TRBJ2-7|.|TRBV2|once
CASSKGLSYEQYF
TGTGCCAGCAGCAAGGGGCTCTCCTACGAGCAGTACTTC
>TRBJ2-6|.|TRBV5-1|.
CASSLRPGGSGANVLTF
TGCGCCAGCAGCTTAAGGCCTGGCGGGTCTGGGGCCAACGTCCTGACTTTC
>TRBJ1-5|.|TRBV6-5|once
CASSYSRGNQPQHF
TGTGCCAGCAGTTACTCGAGAGGGAATCAGCCCCAGCATTTT
>TRBJ1-2|TRBD1|TRBV6-5|.
CASRVGQGPFYGYTF
TGTGCCAGCAGGGTCGGACAGGGACCCTTCTATGGCTACACCTTC
>TRBJ2-1|.|TRBV6-1|few
CASSERNEQFF
TGTGCCAGCAGTGAACGGAATGAGCAGTTCTTC
>TRBJ1-1|.|TRBV2|once
CASSERQLNTEAFF
TGTGCCAGCAGTGAGAGGCAGCTGAACACTGAAGCTTTCTTT
>TRBJ2-3|TRBD2|TRBV6-4|.
CASSPAGLAGGGGTDTQYF
TGTGCCAGCAGTCCTGCGGGACTAGCGGGAGGAGGGGGCACAGATACGCAGTATTTT
>TRBJ1-1|TRBD1|TRBV6-5|few
CASTNRQGNTEAFF
TGTGCCAGCACCAATCGACAGGGGAACACTGAAGCTTTCTTT
>TRBJ2-7|.|TRBV7-6|.
CASSFVPAGVGYEQYF
TGTGCCAGCAGCTTTGTCCCGGCAGGGGTGGGATACGAGCAGTACTTC
>TRBJ1-1|TRBD1|TRBV2|.
CASSSTGSPTEAFF
TGTGCCAGCAGTTCGACAGGGTCACCCACTGAAGCTTTCTTT
>TRBJ2-7|.|TRBV25-1|.
CASSERGLFEQYF
TGTGCCAGCAGTGAGCGGGGCCTTTTCGAGCAGTACTTC
>TRBJ2-4|TRBD2|TRBV7-2|once
CASSLGGSGRAQNIQYF
TGTGCCAGCAGCCTAGGGGGTAGCGGGAGGGCCCAAAACATTCAGTACTTC
>TRBJ1-4|TRBD1|TRBV18|few
CASSLDTGGANEKLFF
TGTGCCAGCTCACTCGATACAGGGGGCGCGAATGAAAAACTGTTTTTT
>TRBJ2-3|TRBD2|TRBV7-2|.
CASSLGAWASGGTDTQYF
TGTGCCAGCAGCTTAGGAGCTTGGGCTAGCGGGGGCACAGATACGCAGTATTTT
>TRBJ1-5|.|TRBV9|.
CASSVAESNQPQHF
TGTGCCAGCAGCGTAGCGGAGAGCAATCAGCCCCAGCATTTT
>TRBJ1-1|.|TRBV30|.
CAWRPVNTEAFF
TGTGCCTGGAGGCCGGTGAACACTGAAGCTTTCTTT
>TRBJ1-3|TRBD1|TRBV18|.
CASSRDRSSSGNTIYF
TGTGCCAGCTCCCGGGACAGGAGCAGCTCTGGAAACACCATATATTTT
>TRBJ2-1|.|TRBV12-1|.
CASSPTGSGSRTYNEQFF
TGTGCCAGCAGCCCCACGGGTAGCGGGAGTCGTACCTACAATGAGCAGTTCTTC
>TRBJ2-3|TRBD2|TRBV19|.
CASSPGGSSTDTQYF
TGTGCCAGCAGCCCGGGGGGATCTAGCACAGATACGCAGTATTTT